This T cell receptor beta chain was sequenced during a study of shared clonotypes between healthy human individuals. Into CD45RA+ naive and CD45RA-negative memory subsets, the CD4+ cells were split. Overall study results and limits: Clonotypes which were not shared had lower generation probabilities than clonotypes that all four donors shared.

It was across several immunoSEQ plates that each subset's genomic DNA was evenly split. TCRdb keeps only in-frame clones here, not all; method: immunoSEQ multiplex PCR. The sample gives some 1,100,000 clones, about four fifths of which show up once; more than 0.45% is in the top ten. A note on this clone: Antigen specificity is unknown.

The sample comprised memory CD4+ T cells from PBMCs. Subset described: CD45RA-negative fraction. This clonotype was sampled from a young man in good health. Some clones in this sample may be carry-over from other donors' samples.

The CDR3 loop reads CASSLKGGGTEAFF. The CDR3 DNA reads TGTGCCAGCAGCTTAAAGGGAGGGGGTACTGAAGCTTTCTTT. The chain carries TRBV7-2 and TRBJ1-1, with a possible D match to TRBD1 (6 bases). The CDR3 loop spans 14 amino acids. The ends were cut back, 2 bases at V and 5 bases at J, with 12 bases in the middle. Looked up from germline, CDR1 is SGHTA and CDR2 is FQGNSA. Supplemented by reference TRBV7-2 and TRBJ1-1, the full variable domain reads GAGVSQSPSNKVTEKGKDVELRCDPISGHTALYWYRQSLGQGLEFLIYFQGNSAPDKSGLPSDRFSAERTGGSVSTLTIQRTQQEDSAVYLCASSLKGGGTEAFFGQGTRLTVV.